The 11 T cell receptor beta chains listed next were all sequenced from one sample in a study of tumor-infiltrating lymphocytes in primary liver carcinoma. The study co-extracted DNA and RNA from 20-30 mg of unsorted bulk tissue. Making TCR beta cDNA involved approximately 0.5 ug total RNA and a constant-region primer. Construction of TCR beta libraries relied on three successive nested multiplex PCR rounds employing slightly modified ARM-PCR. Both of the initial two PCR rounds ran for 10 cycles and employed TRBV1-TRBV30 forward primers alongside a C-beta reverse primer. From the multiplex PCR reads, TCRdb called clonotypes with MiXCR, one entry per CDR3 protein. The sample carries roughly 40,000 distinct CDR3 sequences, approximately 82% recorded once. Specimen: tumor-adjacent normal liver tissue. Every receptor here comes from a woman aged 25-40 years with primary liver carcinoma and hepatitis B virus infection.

This chain's CDR3 is CASSSLRSGIGELFF. CDR3 nucleotides: TGTGCCAGCAGCTCGCTACGGTCAGGCATCGGGGAGCTGTTTTTT. The V and J genes are TRBV11-2 and TRBJ2-2; D ambiguous. The germline V and J ends were trimmed by 4 bases and 7 bases, with 16 bases remaining between them. Germline V gene lookup returns CDR1 SGHAT and CDR2 FQNNGV. The CDR3 contains 15 residues.

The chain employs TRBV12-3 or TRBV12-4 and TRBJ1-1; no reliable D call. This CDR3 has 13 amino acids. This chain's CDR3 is CESSLEENTEAFF. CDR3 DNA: TGTGAAAGCAGTTTGGAAGAGAACACTGAAGCTTTCTTT.

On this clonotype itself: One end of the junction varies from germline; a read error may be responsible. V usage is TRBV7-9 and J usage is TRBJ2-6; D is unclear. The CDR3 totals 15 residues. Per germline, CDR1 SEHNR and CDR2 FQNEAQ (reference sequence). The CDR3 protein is CAGSLPQAGANVLTF. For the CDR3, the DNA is TGTGCCGGCAGCTTACCTCAGGCTGGGGCCAACGTCCTGACTTTC.

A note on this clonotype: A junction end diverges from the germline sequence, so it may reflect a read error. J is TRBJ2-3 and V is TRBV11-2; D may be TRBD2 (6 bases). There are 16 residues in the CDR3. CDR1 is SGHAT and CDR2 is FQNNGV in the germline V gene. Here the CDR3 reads CAISTRGALSSGTQYF. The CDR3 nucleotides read TGTGCCATCAGCACACGCGGGGCTCTTAGCTCAGGTACGCAGTATTTT.

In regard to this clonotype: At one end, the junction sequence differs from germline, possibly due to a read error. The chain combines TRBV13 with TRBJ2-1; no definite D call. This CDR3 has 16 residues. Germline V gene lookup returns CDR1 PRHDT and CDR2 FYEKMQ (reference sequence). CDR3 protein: CACSPAWGPSYNEQFF. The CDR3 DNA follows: TGTGCCTGCAGCCCAGCCTGGGGTCCCTCTTACAATGAGCAGTTCTTC. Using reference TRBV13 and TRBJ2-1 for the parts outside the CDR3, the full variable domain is AAGVIQSPRHLIKEKRETATLKCYPIPRHDTVYWYQQGPGQDPQFLISFYEKMQSDKGSIPDRFSAQQFSDYHSELNMSSLELGDSALYFCACSPAWGPSYNEQFFGPGTRLTVL.

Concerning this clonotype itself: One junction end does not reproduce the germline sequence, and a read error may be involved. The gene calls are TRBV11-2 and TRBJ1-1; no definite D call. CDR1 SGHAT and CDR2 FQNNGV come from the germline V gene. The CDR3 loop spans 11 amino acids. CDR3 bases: TGTGCCAACAGCCCAGCGACAGAAGCTTTCTTT. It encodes CANSPATEAFF.

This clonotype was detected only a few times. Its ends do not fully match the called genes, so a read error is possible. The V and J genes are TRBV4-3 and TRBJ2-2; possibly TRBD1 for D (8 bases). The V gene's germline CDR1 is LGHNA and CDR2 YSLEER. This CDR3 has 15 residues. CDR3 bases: TGCGTCAGCAGCCACCTACAGGGGGGGGGCGGGGGGCTGTTTTTT. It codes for CVSSHLQGGGGGLFF.

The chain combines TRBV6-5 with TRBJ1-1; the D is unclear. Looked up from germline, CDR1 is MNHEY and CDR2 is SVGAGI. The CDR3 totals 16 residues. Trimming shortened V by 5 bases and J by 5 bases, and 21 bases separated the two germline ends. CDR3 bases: TGTGCCAGCAGTACCGCTTTAGGACGGGGAGGAACTGAAGCTTTCTTT. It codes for CASSTALGRGGTEAFF.

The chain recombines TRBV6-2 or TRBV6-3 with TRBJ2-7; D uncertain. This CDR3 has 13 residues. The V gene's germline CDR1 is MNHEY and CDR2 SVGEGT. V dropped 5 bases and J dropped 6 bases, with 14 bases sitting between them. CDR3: CASSVADVSEQYF. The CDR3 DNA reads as TGTGCCAGCAGTGTCGCGGATGTCTCCGAGCAGTACTTC.

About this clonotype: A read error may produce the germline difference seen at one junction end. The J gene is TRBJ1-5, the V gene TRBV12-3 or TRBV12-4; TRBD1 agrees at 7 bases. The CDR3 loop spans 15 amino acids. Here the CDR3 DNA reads TGTGCAAGCAGTTTAACCGACAGGGTGAATCAGCCCCAGCATTTT. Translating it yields CASSLTDRVNQPQHF.

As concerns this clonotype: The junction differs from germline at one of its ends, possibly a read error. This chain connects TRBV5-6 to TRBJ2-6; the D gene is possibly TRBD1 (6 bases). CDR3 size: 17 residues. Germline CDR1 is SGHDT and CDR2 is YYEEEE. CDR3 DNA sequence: TGTGCCAGCAATCAGGACAGCAGCTTCTCTGGGACCAACGTCCTGACTTTC. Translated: CASNQDSSFSGTNVLTF.